The rows below give T cell receptor beta chains drawn from one sample of a study of CXCR3-negative and CXCR3-positive naive CD8 T cells. TCRdb re-called the 5' RACE reads; every CDR3 protein appears as one record, without DNA. The sample holds about 48,000 distinct CDR3 sequences. The sample comprised memory CD8+ T cells from blood. All receptors come from a human donor in good health. Some clones in this sample may be carry-over from other donors' samples. Both conserved end residues are part of each CDR3. A clone size is listed for some rows: how often the clone was seen (once, few, many), or a class if it is expanded.

TRBJ1-6	14	.	TRBV7-6	CASSLEGINSPLHF
TRBJ1-1	13	.	TRBV5-1	CASRHMTVAEAFF
TRBJ2-3	15	medium-sized	TRBV6-4	CASSDGLGGPDTQYF
TRBJ2-2	15	.	TRBV29-1	CSVPGSIPYTGELFF
TRBJ2-4	11	.	TRBV27	CASSSSNIQYF
TRBJ1-2	13	.	TRBV29-1	CSVESLGLYGYTF
TRBJ2-7	14	.	TRBV7-7	CASSFGTGAYEQYF
TRBJ2-3	13	.	TRBV28	CATKGLGTDTQYF
TRBJ2-2	17	.	TRBV7-8	CASSLTSGGPNTGELFF
TRBJ2-2	14	.	TRBV6-2/TRBV6-3	CASSLSLVAGELFF
TRBJ2-7	12	.	TRBV12-3/TRBV12-4	CASSFSGLEQYF
TRBJ2-6	17	.	TRBV6-5	CASSYLQSSSGANVLTF
TRBJ2-5	13	.	TRBV29-1	CSVVQGNGETQYF
TRBJ2-7	13	.	TRBV5-4	CASSLGVSYEQYF
TRBJ2-1	15	medium-sized	TRBV10-3	CAISWTSGGGNEQFF
TRBJ2-7	13	.	TRBV7-9	CASSYDRGDEQYF